Here is one TCR beta chain with its context. These data belong to a study of identical twins. A universal primer site was created by template switching, with the cDNA bearing unique molecular identifiers. TCRdb re-derived calls from the 5' RACE reads in MiXCR, one entry per CDR3 protein. The table lists roughly 260,000 distinct CDR3 sequences, 6% to 8.5% of them singletons. The CDR3 extends over 15 amino acids. Germline lookup yields CDR1 MGHRA and CDR2 YSYEKL. The V and J ends lost 0 bases and 5 bases respectively, with 13 bases between them. The data also belong to a second study, concerning yellow fever vaccine responses in identical twins.

The clonotype was recovered from a woman in her late teens or twenties in good health. This chain uses TRBV4-1 with TRBJ1-1; maybe TRBD1 (6 bases). Material for sequencing was CD8+ T cells sorted from blood. CDR3: CASSQDPDSYTEAFF. The CDR3 region has the DNA TGCGCCAGCAGCCAAGACCCGGACAGTTATACTGAAGCTTTCTTT.